The present T cell receptor (beta chain) was sequenced within a study of OX40 agonist ivuxolimab in advanced cancers. Regarding the study as a whole: Expanded clones tended on average to be more numerous among CD8+ T cells than CD4+.

The ends were cut back, 3 bases at V and 3 bases at J, with 10 bases in the middle. Germline assignment: CDR1 SGDLS and CDR2 YYNGEE. The CDR3 sequence is 14 residues long. The protocol was immunoSEQ multiplex PCR, while the TCRdb copy is restricted to in-frame clones and leaves out a portion. Of over 55,000 clones listed, 80% to 95% were seen once; the top ten hold 2% to 2.5%. This clone was seen only once. The antigen is unknown. The chain joins TRBV9 to TRBJ2-1, with a weak D call TRBD2 (6 bases). The starting material was CD4+ or CD8+ T cells sorted from blood, obtained in a trial of the OX40 agonist ivuxolimab. The TCR sequence derives from an adult with an advanced solid tumor such as melanoma, head and neck, liver or kidney cancer. The CDR3: CASSDSGFYNEQFF. CDR3 coding DNA: TGTGCCAGCAGCGATAGCGGTTTCTACAATGAGCAGTTCTTC.